Below, 6 T cell receptor beta chains from the same sample are listed, as sequenced in a study of T cell responses to AZD1222 COVID-19 vaccine. The data were produced by immunoSEQ multiplex PCR, yet TCRdb's version contains in-frame clones alone and is incomplete. The table includes tens of thousands of clones, 89% detected once. The source was peripheral blood, collected 28 days after the second AZD1222 dose. The receptors here all came from an adult who received the AZD1222 COVID-19 vaccine.

A single count supports this clone. This chain joins TRBV5-4 and TRBJ2-5; possibly TRBD2 for D (6 bases). The CDR3 spans 14 residues. Per germline, CDR1 SGHNT and CDR2 YYREEE (reference sequence). V was pared by 5 bases and J by 2 bases, with 13 bases between. Here the CDR3 reads CASRRRDLQETQYF. The CDR3, as DNA: TGTGCCAGCAGACGCCGGGACTTACAAGAGACCCAGTACTTC.

The chain recombines TRBV9 with TRBJ2-2; D may be TRBD2 (5 bases). The V gene lost 3 bases and the J gene lost 8 bases, with 17 bases spanning the gap. This CDR3 contains 15 residues. The V gene's germline CDR1 is SGDLS and CDR2 YYNGEE. The CDR3 region has the DNA TGTGCCAGCAGCGGCCCAACCCGGGAAGCGGGGGAGCTGTTTTTT. It codes for CASSGPTREAGELFF.

In this sample, this clone turned up a few times. This chain links TRBV6-5 with TRBJ2-1, with TRBD2 matching 8 bases. The CDR3 spans 16 residues. V shed 4 bases and J 10 bases; nucleotides not matched to a gene: 15. The germline V gene has CDR1 MNHEY and CDR2 SVGAGI. DNA of the CDR3: TGTGCCAGCAGTTCTATAGTGCTAGCGGGTCGAGGAGAGCAGTTCTTC. This codes for CASSSIVLAGRGEQFF.

V gene TRBV7-9 combines with J gene TRBJ2-5, with D possibly TRBD1 on 5 matching bases. V lost 2 bases, J lost 6 bases, and 16 bases lay in between. The germline V gene has CDR1 SEHNR and CDR2 FQNEAQ (reference sequence). The CDR3 is 15 residues long. The CDR3 protein is CASSLYGRAVQTQYF. CDR3 nucleotide sequence: TGTGCCAGCAGCTTATATGGCAGGGCGGTACAGACCCAGTACTTC.

The chain uses TRBV6-6 and TRBJ2-3; no reliable D call. The CDR3 length is 13 residues. V was pared by 2 bases and J by 4 bases, with 7 bases between. Germline values: CDR1 MNHNY, CDR2 SVGAGI (reference sequence). CDR3 sequence: CASSYTVADTQYF. The CDR3 nucleotides read TGTGCCAGCAGTTACACAGTGGCAGATACGCAGTATTTT.

The chain carries TRBV15 and TRBJ2-7; either TRBD1 or TRBD2 may supply D (5 bases each). In germline, CDR1 is LNHNV, CDR2 YYDKDF (reference sequence). The V end was cut by 5 bases, the J end by 13 bases, with 21 bases between. The CDR3 is 13 amino acids. CDR3 sequence (DNA): TGTGCCACCAGCTGGGGCGGACTTCCCCCATCCTACTTC. This gives the protein CATSWGGLPPSYF.